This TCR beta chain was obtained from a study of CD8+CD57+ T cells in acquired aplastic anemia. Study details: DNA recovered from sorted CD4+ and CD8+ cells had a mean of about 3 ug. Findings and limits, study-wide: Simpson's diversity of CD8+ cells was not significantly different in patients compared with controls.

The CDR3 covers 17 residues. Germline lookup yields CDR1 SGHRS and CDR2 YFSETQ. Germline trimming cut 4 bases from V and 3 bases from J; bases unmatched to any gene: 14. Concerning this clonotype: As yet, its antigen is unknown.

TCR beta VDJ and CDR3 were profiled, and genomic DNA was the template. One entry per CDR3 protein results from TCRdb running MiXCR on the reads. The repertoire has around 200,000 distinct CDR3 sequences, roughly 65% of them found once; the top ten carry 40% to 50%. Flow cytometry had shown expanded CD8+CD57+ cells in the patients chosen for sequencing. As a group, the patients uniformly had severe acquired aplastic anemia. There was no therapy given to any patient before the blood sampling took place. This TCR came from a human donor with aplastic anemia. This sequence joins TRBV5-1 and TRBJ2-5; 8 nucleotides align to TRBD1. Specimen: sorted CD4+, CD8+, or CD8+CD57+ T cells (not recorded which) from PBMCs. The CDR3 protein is CASSSTPGGTGEETQYF. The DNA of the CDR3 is TGCGCCAGCAGCAGCACGCCCGGCGGGACAGGAGAAGAGACCCAGTACTTC. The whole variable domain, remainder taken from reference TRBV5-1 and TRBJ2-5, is KAGVTQTPRYLIKTRGQQVTLSCSPISGHRSVSWYQQTPGQGLQFLFEYFSETQRNKGNFPGRFSGRQFSNSRSEMNVSTLELGDSALYLCASSSTPGGTGEETQYFGPGTRLLVL.